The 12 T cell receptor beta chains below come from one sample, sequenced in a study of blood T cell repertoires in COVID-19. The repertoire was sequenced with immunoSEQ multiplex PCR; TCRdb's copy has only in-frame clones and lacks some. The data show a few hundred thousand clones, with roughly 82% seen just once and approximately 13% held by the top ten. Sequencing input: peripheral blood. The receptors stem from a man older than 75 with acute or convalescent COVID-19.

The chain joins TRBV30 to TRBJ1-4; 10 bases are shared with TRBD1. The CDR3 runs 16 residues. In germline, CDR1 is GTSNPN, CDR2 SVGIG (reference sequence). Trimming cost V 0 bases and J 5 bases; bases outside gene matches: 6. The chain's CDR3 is CAWSVIWDRGNEKLFF. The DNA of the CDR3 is TGTGCCTGGAGTGTAATCTGGGACAGGGGAAATGAAAAACTGTTTTTT.

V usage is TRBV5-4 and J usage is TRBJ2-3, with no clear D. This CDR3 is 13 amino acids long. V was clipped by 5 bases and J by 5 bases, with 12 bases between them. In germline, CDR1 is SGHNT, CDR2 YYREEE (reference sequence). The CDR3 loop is CASSFEVKDTQYF. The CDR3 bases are TGTGCCAGCAGTTTCGAGGTTAAAGATACGCAGTATTTT.

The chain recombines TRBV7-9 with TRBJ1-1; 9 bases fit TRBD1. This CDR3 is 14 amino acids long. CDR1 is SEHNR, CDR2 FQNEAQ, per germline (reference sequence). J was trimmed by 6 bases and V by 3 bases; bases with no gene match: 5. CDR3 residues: CASSFLQGAAEAFF. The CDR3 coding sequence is TGTGCCAGCAGCTTCCTACAGGGGGCAGCTGAAGCTTTCTTT.

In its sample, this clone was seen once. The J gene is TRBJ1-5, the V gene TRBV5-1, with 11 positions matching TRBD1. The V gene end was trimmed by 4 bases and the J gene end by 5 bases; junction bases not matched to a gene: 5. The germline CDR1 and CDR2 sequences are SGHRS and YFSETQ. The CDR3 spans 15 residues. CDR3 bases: TGCGCCAGCAGCCCCCGGACAGGGGGCGATCAGCCCCAGCATTTT. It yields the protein CASSPRTGGDQPQHF.

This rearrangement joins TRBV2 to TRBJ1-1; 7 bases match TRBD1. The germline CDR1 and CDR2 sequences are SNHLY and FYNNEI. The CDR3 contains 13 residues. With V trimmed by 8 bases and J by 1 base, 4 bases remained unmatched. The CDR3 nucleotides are TGTGCCAGCGCCCACAGGGGGAACACTGAAGCTTTCTTT. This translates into CASAHRGNTEAFF. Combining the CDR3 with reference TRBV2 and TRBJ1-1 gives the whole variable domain EPEVTQTPSHQVTQMGQEVILRCVPISNHLYFYWYRQILGQKVEFLVSFYNNEISEKSEIFDDQFSVERPDGSNFTLKIRSTKLEDSAMYFCASAHRGNTEAFFGQGTRLTVV.

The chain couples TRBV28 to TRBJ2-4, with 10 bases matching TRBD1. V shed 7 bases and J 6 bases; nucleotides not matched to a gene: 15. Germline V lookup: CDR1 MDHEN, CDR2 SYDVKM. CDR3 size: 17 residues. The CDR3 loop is CASTPGGQGRPLNIQYF. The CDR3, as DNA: TGTGCCAGCACCCCCGGGGGACAGGGGAGGCCATTAAACATTCAGTACTTC.

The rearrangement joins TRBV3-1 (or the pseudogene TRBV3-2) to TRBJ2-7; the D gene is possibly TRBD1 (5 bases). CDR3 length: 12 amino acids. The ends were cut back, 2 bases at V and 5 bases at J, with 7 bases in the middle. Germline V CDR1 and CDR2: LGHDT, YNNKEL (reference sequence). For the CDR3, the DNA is TGTGCCAGCAGCCAACAGGGTCACGAGCAGTACTTC. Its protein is CASSQQGHEQYF.

Here the CDR3 reads CASTIKGGWEKNTGELFF. The CDR3 DNA is TGTGCCAGCACCATTAAAGGGGGCTGGGAAAAGAACACCGGGGAGCTGTTTTTT. The rearrangement joins TRBV28 to TRBJ2-2, with TRBD1 matching 7 bases. In germline, CDR1 is MDHEN, CDR2 SYDVKM. J was trimmed by 1 base and V by 7 bases; bases with no gene match: 15. The length of the CDR3 is 18 residues.

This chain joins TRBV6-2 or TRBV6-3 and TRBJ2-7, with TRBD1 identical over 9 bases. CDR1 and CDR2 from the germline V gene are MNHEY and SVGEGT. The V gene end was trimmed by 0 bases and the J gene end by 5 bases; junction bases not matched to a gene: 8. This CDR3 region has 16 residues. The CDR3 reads CASSYSRTGDFHEQYF. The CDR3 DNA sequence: TGTGCCAGCAGTTACTCTCGGACAGGGGACTTCCACGAGCAGTACTTC.

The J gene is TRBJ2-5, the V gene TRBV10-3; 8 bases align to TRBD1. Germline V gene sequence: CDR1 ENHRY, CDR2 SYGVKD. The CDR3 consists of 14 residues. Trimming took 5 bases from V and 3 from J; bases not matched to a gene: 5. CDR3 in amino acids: CAISTDRGEETQYF. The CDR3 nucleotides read TGTGCCATCAGTACTGACAGGGGTGAAGAGACCCAGTACTTC.

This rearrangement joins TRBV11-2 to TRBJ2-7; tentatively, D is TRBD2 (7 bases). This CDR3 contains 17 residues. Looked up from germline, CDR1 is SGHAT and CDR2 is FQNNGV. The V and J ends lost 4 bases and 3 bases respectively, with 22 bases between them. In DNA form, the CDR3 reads TGTGCCAGCAGCTCCACCGGGGGGCGGCGGGGTCTCTACGAGCAGTACTTC. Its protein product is CASSSTGGRRGLYEQYF. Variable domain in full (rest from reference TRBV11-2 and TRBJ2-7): EAGVAQSPRYKIIEKRQSVAFWCNPISGHATLYWYQQILGQGPKLLIQFQNNGVVDDSQLPKDRFSAERLKGVDSTLKIQPAKLEDSAVYLCASSSTGGRRGLYEQYFGPGTRLTVT.

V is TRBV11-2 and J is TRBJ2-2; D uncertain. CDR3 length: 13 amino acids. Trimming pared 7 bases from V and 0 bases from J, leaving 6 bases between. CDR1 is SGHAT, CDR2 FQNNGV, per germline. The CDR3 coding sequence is TGTGCCAGCATCTTCGCGAACACCGGGGAGCTGTTTTTT. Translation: CASIFANTGELFF.